A selection of T cell receptor beta chains follows, all from one sample in a study of T cells in localized non-small cell lung cancer. The protocol was immunoSEQ multiplex PCR, while the TCRdb copy is restricted to in-frame clones and leaves out a portion. The table includes 4,400 or so clones, around 30% detected once. The sample in question was lung tumor tissue, obtained before any cancer treatment. These receptors were obtained from a male donor older than 55 with stage III lung adenocarcinoma. Each CDR3 is given with its conserved first and last residue. The order of the fields is D gene, V gene, J gene, clone size, CDR3 DNA, CDR3 protein. The D gene is left open where the match is weak. Clone sizes are given selectively: once, few, many, or a class where the clone is expanded.

.	TRBV19	TRBJ2-7	.	TGTGCCAGTAGTATTTTATTGGGTAACGAGCAGTACTTC	CASSILLGNEQYF
.	TRBV10-3	TRBJ1-1	few	TGTGCCATCAGTGAGAGACAGGCGGGGACTGAAGCTTTCTTT	CAISERQAGTEAFF
.	TRBV10-2	TRBJ2-1	.	TGCGCCAGCTCAGAAAACAGGTACAATGAGCAGTTCTTC	CASSENRYNEQFF
.	TRBV6-7	TRBJ2-2	few	TGTGCCAGCAGCCGACGACGACTAGAAGACACCGGGGAGCTGTTTTTT	CASSRRRLEDTGELFF
TRBD1	TRBV23-1	TRBJ2-7	.	TGCGCCAGCAGTCACCGTCCACCTACAGGGGGGCAGGGTTCCTACGAGCAGTACTTC	CASSHRPPTGGQGSYEQYF
.	TRBV9	TRBJ2-7	.	TGTGCCAGCAGCGTAGAGTGGAGCTCCTACGAGCAGTACTTC	CASSVEWSSYEQYF
.	TRBV6-8	TRBJ1-1	.	TGTGCCACAAAAAGGGGGTCCACTGAAGCTTTCTTT	CATKRGSTEAFF
.	TRBV28	TRBJ1-5	.	TGTGCCAGCAGTTCGACAGGAAACTTCCAGCCCCAGCATTTT	CASSSTGNFQPQHF
TRBD2	TRBV9	TRBJ2-1	.	TGTGCCAGCAGCTCCGGGACTAGCGGGCTCTCCTACAATGAGCAGTTCTTC	CASSSGTSGLSYNEQFF
.	TRBV11-3	TRBJ2-7	few	TGTGCCAGCAGCCGATCCACAGGGAAAACCGCCTACGAGCAGTACTTC	CASSRSTGKTAYEQYF
.	TRBV7-1	TRBJ1-1	.	TGTGCCAGCAACGACGAGGGCAGGACTGAAGCTTTCTTT	CASNDEGRTEAFF
.	TRBV6-8	TRBJ2-3	.	TGTGCCATCAGTCCTCCCTCGGATACGCAGTATTTT	CAISPPSDTQYF
.	TRBV9	TRBJ1-5	.	TGTGCCAGCAGCGTAGGATTTGATCAGCCCCAGCATTTT	CASSVGFDQPQHF
.	TRBV25-1	TRBJ2-7	.	TGTGCCAGCAGTGAATACGAGTATGGCGAGCAGTACTTC	CASSEYEYGEQYF
TRBD1	TRBV19	TRBJ1-5	.	TGTGCCAGTAGTATAGGAAGGGGGCCCAATCAGCCCCAGCATTTT	CASSIGRGPNQPQHF
.	TRBV11-3	TRBJ2-6	few	TGTGCCAGCAGCTTTGGTTATTATTCTGGGGCCAACGTCCTGACTTTC	CASSFGYYSGANVLTF
.	TRBV12-5	TRBJ2-3	.	TGTGCTAGTGGTTTTAGAGGCGATACGCAGTATTTT	CASGFRGDTQYF
.	TRBV19	TRBJ2-2	.	TGTGCCAGTAAGGTTAAAGGAACAACGAACACCGGGGAGCTGTTTTTT	CASKVKGTTNTGELFF
.	TRBV4-1	TRBJ1-4	.	TGCGCCAGCAGCCAAGAACCGGTACTAGGCGGAAAACTGTTTTTT	CASSQEPVLGGKLFF
TRBD1	TRBV19	TRBJ2-1	.	TGTGCCAGTAGTAAGACCGGGACAGTTAACAATGAGCAGTTCTTC	CASSKTGTVNNEQFF
TRBD1	TRBV9	TRBJ1-2	medium-sized	TGTGCCAGCAGCCCGACAGGGAACTATGGCTACACCTTC	CASSPTGNYGYTF
TRBD2	TRBV6-8	TRBJ2-1	medium-sized	TGTGCCATCAAGGGACTAGCGGATTACAATGAGCAGTTCTTC	CAIKGLADYNEQFF
TRBD1	TRBV29-1	TRBJ1-4	few	TGCAGCGCCCGAGGGGGCAGCGAAAAACTGTTTTTT	CSARGGSEKLFF
.	TRBV10-2	TRBJ2-7	.	TGCGCCAGCAGCTCCTCGGGCGTGGACGAGCAGTACTTC	CASSSSGVDEQYF
.	TRBV30	TRBJ2-3	.	TGTGCCTGGAGTGTACAGAGAGATACGCAGTATTTT	CAWSVQRDTQYF
.	TRBV19	TRBJ1-4	.	TGTGCCAGTACCACAGGGAGAGGCGAAAAACTGTTTTTT	CASTTGRGEKLFF
.	TRBV28	TRBJ2-1	few	TGTGCCAGCGGGGACCTCCACAATGAGCAGTTCTTC	CASGDLHNEQFF
.	TRBV15	TRBJ2-5	.	TGTGCCACCAGCAGAGATCAATCAATGGACAGTGGGACCCAGTACTTC	CATSRDQSMDSGTQYF
.	TRBV9	TRBJ2-5	.	TGTGCCAGCAGCGCAGAGTTGGAGACCCAGTACTTC	CASSAELETQYF
TRBD2	TRBV11-3	TRBJ2-1	.	TGTGCCAGCAGCCTGAGGACTAGCGGGAGGGACAATGAGCAGTTCTTC	CASSLRTSGRDNEQFF
.	TRBV28	TRBJ2-5	.	TGTGCCAGCAGTTTGCCAGGGGAAGAGACCCAGTACTTC	CASSLPGEETQYF
TRBD1	TRBV11-3	TRBJ1-3	large	TGTGCCAGCAGTAAACAGGGGGCGCAGCGAAACACCATATATTTT	CASSKQGAQRNTIYF
TRBD1	TRBV6-8	TRBJ1-2	.	TGTGCCAGCAGTTACTCGAGACAGGGGAACTATGGCTACACCTTC	CASSYSRQGNYGYTF
TRBD2	TRBV11-3	TRBJ2-2	.	TGTGCCAGCAGCCGCGGGGGGGCGAACACCGGGGAGCTGTTTTTT	CASSRGGANTGELFF
TRBD1	TRBV6-8	TRBJ1-1	.	TGTGCCAGCAGTTCACAGGGGAGCACTGAAGCTTTCTTT	CASSSQGSTEAFF
.	TRBV6-8	TRBJ2-7	.	TGTGCCAGCAGTTACAGAGGGGGTCTCTTCTACGAGCAGTACTTC	CASSYRGGLFYEQYF
.	TRBV4-1	TRBJ2-7	few	TGCGCCAGCAGCCAAGATCGAGGTCTCTCACGCGAGCAGTACTTC	CASSQDRGLSREQYF
.	TRBV7-6	TRBJ2-3	.	TGTGCCAGCAGCTTGGTTGTTAGCCCCAGCACAGATACGCAGTATTTT	CASSLVVSPSTDTQYF
.	TRBV10-3	TRBJ1-5	few	TGTGCCATCAGTGAGGGGAACAATCAGCCCCAGCATTTT	CAISEGNNQPQHF
.	TRBV11-3	TRBJ1-3	medium-sized	TGTGCCAGCAGGATCAGGGGTTCTGGAAACACCATATATTTT	CASRIRGSGNTIYF
TRBD2	TRBV11-3	TRBJ2-2	.	TGTGCCAGCACCTCACCGAGCGGGAGGAGCACCGGGGAGCTGTTTTTT	CASTSPSGRSTGELFF
.	TRBV11-3	TRBJ1-1	few	TGTGCCAGCAGCTCCCAGGACAGTTCCATGAACACTGAAGCTTTCTTT	CASSSQDSSMNTEAFF
TRBD1	TRBV19	TRBJ1-5	.	TGTGCCTCCTCCGGGACAGATAGAAATCAGCCCCAGCATTTT	CASSGTDRNQPQHF
TRBD1	TRBV11-3	TRBJ1-5	few	TGTGCCAGCAGCGCGGGGACAGGGCCTCAGCCCCAGCATTTT	CASSAGTGPQPQHF
TRBD2	TRBV5-1	TRBJ2-1	few	TGCGCCAGCAGCTCGACTAGCGGGACCCCCGGATACAATGAGCAGTTCTTC	CASSSTSGTPGYNEQFF
TRBD2	TRBV18	TRBJ2-2	.	TGTGCCAGCTCATATAGCGGGAGTCCCCGGGAGCTGTTTTTT	CASSYSGSPRELFF
.	TRBV10-2	TRBJ2-7	few	TGCGCCAGCAGTGAGGGGTTAGGCGAGCAGTACTTC	CASSEGLGEQYF
.	TRBV30	TRBJ2-1	.	TGTGCCTGGAATGGCGGAAGCTCCTACAATGAGCAGTTCTTC	CAWNGGSSYNEQFF
.	TRBV11-3	TRBJ1-5	few	TGTGCCAGCAGCTTAGGGCAGGGGAGATATCAGCCCCAGCATTTT	CASSLGQGRYQPQHF
.	TRBV28	TRBJ1-2	.	TGTGCCAGCAGTCAGCCGAGGGGTGGCTATGGCTACACCTTC	CASSQPRGGYGYTF
.	TRBV6-8	TRBJ2-7	few	TGTGCCAGCAGTGAGTGGGCAACGGACTCCTACGAGCAGTACTTC	CASSEWATDSYEQYF
TRBD2	TRBV9	TRBJ2-1	few	TGTGCCAGCAGTTCTTCAGCGGGAGGGATTGGGAATGAGCAGTTCTTC	CASSSSAGGIGNEQFF
.	TRBV28	TRBJ1-2	.	TGTGCCAGCGGCATACAACTCTATGGCTACACCTTC	CASGIQLYGYTF
.	TRBV6-8	TRBJ2-3	medium-sized	TGTGCCAGCGGACAGTCAACAGATACGCAGTATTTT	CASGQSTDTQYF
.	TRBV18	TRBJ2-3	.	TGTGCCAGCTCACCAGACAGAAGCACAGATACGCAGTATTTT	CASSPDRSTDTQYF
TRBD2	TRBV2	TRBJ2-7	few	TGTGCCAGCAGTGAACTCCTAGCGGGAGTGGGGGAGCAGTACTTC	CASSELLAGVGEQYF
TRBD1	TRBV9	TRBJ2-7	few	TGTGCCAGCGGGACAGGGCCTTACGAGCAGTACTTC	CASGTGPYEQYF
.	TRBV25-1	TRBJ2-5	.	TGTGCCAGCAGTGTAGGGCCCCATTACCCACAAGAGACCCAGTACTTC	CASSVGPHYPQETQYF
.	TRBV9	TRBJ2-7	.	TGTGCCAGCAGTATAAACCGCTCCTACGAGCAGTACTTC	CASSINRSYEQYF
.	TRBV6-8	TRBJ1-1	.	TGTGCCAGCAAGCCGGACCTAGGGAGGTTTGGCACTGAAGCTTTCTTT	CASKPDLGRFGTEAFF